This T cell receptor beta chain was captured in a study of Ad26.COV2.S vaccination and SARS-CoV-2 variants. Study in general: By the intramuscular route, Ad26.COV2.S was given once, or twice 56 days apart.

Only in-frame clones appear in the TCRdb table, and some are missing; sequencing was by immunoSEQ multiplex PCR. In the table there are roughly 700,000 clones, about 89% of which are singletons. Regarding treatment: roughly 19 received Ad26.COV2.S at low or high dose, single or two shots; about 5 received placebo; per-sample allocation not given. The samples were gathered on day 63 after the first injection of vaccine or placebo. The source was peripheral blood, collected in a trial of Ad26.COV2.S vaccine versus placebo. The TCR sequence derives from a person between 18 and 60 years old who received the Ad26.COV2.S COVID-19 vaccine or a placebo.

CDR3 sequence (DNA): TGTGCCAGCGGCGGGGGCAGGGGCTCCTACAATGAGCAGTTCTTC. Encoded protein: CASGGGRGSYNEQFF. The V gene is TRBV6-5, the J gene TRBJ2-1, with D perhaps matching TRBD2 (7 bases). The germline V and J ends were trimmed by 8 bases and 0 bases, with 14 bases remaining between them. Per germline, CDR1 MNHEY and CDR2 SVGAGI. The CDR3 runs 15 residues.